One and the same sample provided the 28 T cell receptor beta chains below, sequenced in a study of molecular identifiers for immune sequencing clone quantification. One entry per CDR3 protein, called by TCRdb with MiXCR from the PCR reads. In the table there are nearly 650,000 distinct CDR3 sequences, 25% of which are singletons. The sample was naive CD8+ T cells from blood, with Jurkat cell RNA spiked in. The subset: FACS-sorted CD8+CD4-CCR7+CD45RA+ naive T cells. The receptors derive from a human donor in good health. Some libraries in this study had Jurkat cell RNA spiked in.

The chain combines TRBV13 with TRBJ2-5; 13 bases fit TRBD2. The junction had 7 bases not matched to a gene; V was cut back by 5 bases and J by 7 bases. The CDR3 consists of 15 residues. CDR1 and CDR2 (germline): PRHDT, FYEKMQ (reference sequence). CDR3 in DNA: TGTGCCAGCAGCCCAGGACTAGCGGGAGTGGGGACCCAGTACTTC. Encoded protein: CASSPGLAGVGTQYF.

This clonotype came up a few times. V and J are TRBV10-3 and TRBJ2-5; 10 nucleotides agree with TRBD2. Germline V CDR1 and CDR2: ENHRY, SYGVKD. The CDR3 runs to 13 residues. The J segment lost 4 bases and the V segment lost 8 bases, leaving 4 bases of the junction unmatched. CDR3 DNA sequence: TGTGCCATCGGGGAGCGGGAGGGAGAGACCCAGTACTTC. Translation gives CAIGEREGETQYF.

This clonotype came up many times. J is TRBJ2-3 and V is TRBV28; D is uncertain. V lost 2 bases, J lost 2 bases, and 11 bases lay in between. The germline V gene encodes CDR1 MDHEN and CDR2 SYDVKM. This CDR3 region has 15 residues. The CDR3 loop reads CASSLTGALTDTQYF. In DNA, the CDR3 is TGTGCCAGCAGTTTAACGGGCGCCCTCACAGATACGCAGTATTTT.

V gene TRBV4-1 combines with J gene TRBJ2-1; 8 bases map to TRBD2. Germline V gene sequence: CDR1 MGHRA, CDR2 YSYEKL. The CDR3 length is 12 residues. The J segment lost 10 bases and the V segment lost 4 bases, leaving 3 bases of the junction unmatched. The DNA of the CDR3 is TGCGCCAGCAGCCCGGGAGGGCGCGAGCAGTTCTTC. It yields the protein CASSPGGREQFF.

This chain links TRBV30 with TRBJ2-2; D is possibly TRBD2 (5 bases). This CDR3 has 13 residues. The V end lost 8 bases, the J end lost 1 base, and 11 bases lay between the germline ends. Germline V gene sequence: CDR1 GTSNPN, CDR2 SVGIG (reference sequence). The CDR3 loop reads CATEAGNTGELFF. The CDR3 DNA follows: TGTGCCACGGAGGCAGGGAACACCGGGGAGCTGTTTTTT. Together with reference TRBV30 and TRBJ2-2, the CDR3 gives the full variable domain: SQTIHQWPATLVQPVGSPLSLECTVEGTSNPNLYWYRQAAGRGLQLLFYSVGIGQISSEVPQNLSASRPQDRQFILSSKKLLLSDSGFYLCATEAGNTGELFFGEGSRLTVL.

About this clonotype: A read error is possible here, since a much larger clone lies one base away. The rearrangement joins TRBV6-5 to TRBJ2-7, with D possibly being TRBD1 or TRBD2 (7 bases each). Deletions cut 3 bases from V and 3 bases from J, with 15 bases between. CDR3 length: 15 residues. Germline assignment: CDR1 MNHEY and CDR2 SVGAGI. CDR3 coding DNA: TGTGCCAGCAGTTATTGGGGAGGGGGCATCTACGAGCAGTACTTC. The encoded protein is CASSYWGGGIYEQYF.

This clonotype was counted at least ten times. The chain combines TRBV4-1 with TRBJ2-5; D not certain. The V end was cut by 3 bases, the J end by 1 base, with 3 bases between. From germline, CDR1 is MGHRA and CDR2 YSYEKL. The CDR3 totals 12 residues. The CDR3 is CASSHLQETQYF. The CDR3 nucleotides are TGCGCCAGCAGCCACCTCCAAGAGACCCAGTACTTC.

This clonotype was counted many times. The chain carries TRBV6-5 and TRBJ2-3; D is ambiguous. The CDR3 is made up of 15 amino acids. Per germline, CDR1 MNHEY and CDR2 SVGAGI. Deletions cut 1 base from V and 2 bases from J, with 10 bases between. The chain's CDR3 is CASSYFWGTTDTQYF. CDR3 DNA sequence: TGTGCCAGCAGTTACTTCTGGGGAACCACAGATACGCAGTATTTT.

This sequence joins TRBV4-1 and TRBJ2-7; 14 positions match TRBD2. The CDR3 spans 15 residues. The junction had 1 base not matched to a gene; V was cut back by 4 bases and J by 2 bases. Germline values: CDR1 MGHRA, CDR2 YSYEKL. CDR3 loop: CASSRLAGGPYEQYF. CDR3 sequence (DNA): TGCGCCAGCAGCCGACTAGCGGGAGGGCCCTACGAGCAGTACTTC.

This clonotype came up many times. The junction shows a germline mismatch at one end, possibly a read error. The chain uses TRBV14 and TRBJ2-7; D not resolved. The length of the CDR3 is 14 residues. Germline V CDR1 and CDR2: SGHDN, FVKESK. The CDR3 protein is CASSQDLTAYEQYF. The CDR3 DNA reads TGCGCCAGCAGCCAAGATTTGACGGCCTACGAGCAGTACTTC.

In its sample, this clonotype was seen many times. This chain uses TRBV4-3 with TRBJ2-7, with 7 positions matching TRBD1. CDR3 length: 14 residues. With 1 base clipped from V and 2 bases from J, the junction kept 2 bases outside the gene matches. Per germline, CDR1 LGHNA and CDR2 YSLEER. The CDR3 DNA is TGCGCCAGCAGCCAAGGGACAGGTACCTACGAGCAGTACTTC. Amino acid sequence: CASSQGTGTYEQYF.

This chain joins TRBV7-2 and TRBJ2-5; D gene ambiguous. This CDR3 spans 14 amino acids. The V gene lost 3 bases and the J gene lost 4 bases, with 12 bases spanning the gap. From germline, CDR1 is SGHTA and CDR2 FQGNSA. The CDR3 DNA sequence: TGTGCCAGCAGCTTTAGTAGGGAATCAGAGACCCAGTACTTC. This encodes CASSFSRESETQYF.

Turning to this clonotype: This may be a read error: a much more frequent sequence differs by one nucleotide. V gene TRBV14 combines with J gene TRBJ2-7; the match to TRBD1 covers 12 bases. Germline assignment: CDR1 SGHDN and CDR2 FVKESK. The ends lost 0 bases at V and 5 bases at J; junction bases unmatched: 8. The CDR3 spans 17 residues. CDR3 residues: CASSQDRIGTGGNEQYF. CDR3 sequence (DNA): TGTGCCAGCAGCCAAGATCGTATCGGGACAGGGGGCAACGAGCAGTACTTC.

In the case of this clonotype: A read error may explain this, as a much larger clone is one base away. CDR3 in amino acids: CASSSWADGAREEQYF. CDR3 coding DNA: TGTGCCAGTAGTTCCTGGGCCGACGGGGCGAGAGAGGAGCAGTACTTC. The chain links TRBV19 to TRBJ2-7; D could derive from TRBD1 or TRBD2 (5 bases each). The V gene lost 5 bases and the J gene lost 7 bases, with 24 bases spanning the gap. This CDR3 is built from 16 residues. Germline CDR1 LNHDA, CDR2 SQIVND (reference sequence).

For this clonotype: Given a much more abundant clone one base away, this may be a read error. The chain recombines TRBV30 with TRBJ2-3, with D possibly called TRBD1 or TRBD2 (6 bases each). The germline V gene has CDR1 GTSNPN and CDR2 SVGIG (reference sequence). This CDR3 is 16 amino acids long. With 4 bases removed from V and 4 bases from J, the gap between germline ends came to 21 bases. CDR3 in amino acids: CAWNHPGGPGADTQYF. The CDR3 region has the DNA TGTGCCTGGAATCATCCCGGGGGCCCCGGAGCAGATACGCAGTATTTT. The full variable domain, completed using reference TRBV30 and TRBJ2-3, is SQTIHQWPATLVQPVGSPLSLECTVEGTSNPNLYWYRQAAGRGLQLLFYSVGIGQISSEVPQNLSASRPQDRQFILSSKKLLLSDSGFYLCAWNHPGGPGADTQYFGPGTRLTVL.

This clonotype was counted at least ten times. This CDR3 is CASSRSGGPTDTQYF. The CDR3 DNA reads as TGTGCCAGCAGCCGGAGTGGTGGCCCCACAGATACGCAGTATTTT. V is TRBV7-6 and J is TRBJ2-3; D ambiguous. With 5 bases removed from V and 2 bases from J, the gap between germline ends came to 14 bases. Germline V lookup: CDR1 SGHVS, CDR2 FNYEAQ. This CDR3 has 15 residues.

This chain connects TRBV4-3 to TRBJ2-7, with D unresolved. In germline, CDR1 is LGHNA, CDR2 YSLEER. The V and J ends lost 0 bases and 3 bases respectively, with 6 bases between them. The CDR3 runs 13 residues. CDR3 protein: CASSQDLFYEQYF. The CDR3 DNA follows: TGCGCCAGCAGCCAAGATCTGTTCTACGAGCAGTACTTC.

There are many counts of this clonotype. The J gene is TRBJ1-5, the V gene TRBV4-3; possible D gene TRBD1, 6 bases. The CDR3 spans 15 residues. Per germline, CDR1 LGHNA and CDR2 YSLEER. V was pared by 1 base and J by 3 bases, with 10 bases between. CDR3 sequence reads: CASSQVQGNNQPQHF. The DNA of the CDR3 is TGCGCCAGCAGCCAAGTACAGGGTAACAATCAGCCCCAGCATTTT.

This clonotype was seen ten or more times. CDR3 loop: CASSVGVRSTDTQYF. The CDR3 DNA is TGTGCCAGCAGCGTAGGCGTTAGAAGCACAGATACGCAGTATTTT. The chain couples TRBV9 to TRBJ2-3; D uncertain. Germline V gene sequence: CDR1 SGDLS, CDR2 YYNGEE. CDR3 length equals 15 residues. V gave up 0 bases and J gave up 0 bases, with 8 bases separating them. The variable domain in full, with the rest retrieved from reference TRBV9 and TRBJ2-3, is DSGVTQTPKHLITATGQRVTLRCSPRSGDLSVYWYQQSLDQGLQFLIQYYNGEERAKGNILERFSAQQFPDLHSELNLSSLELGDSALYFCASSVGVRSTDTQYFGPGTRLTVL.

This chain connects TRBV6-6 to TRBJ2-1, with no clear D. The germline CDR1 and CDR2 sequences are MNHNY and SVGAGI (reference sequence). The CDR3 is 14 amino acids. With 9 bases removed from V and 8 bases from J, the gap between germline ends came to 20 bases. This chain's CDR3 is CARRSDFSRDEQFF. DNA for the CDR3: TGTGCCAGGAGGTCTGACTTTTCGCGCGATGAGCAGTTCTTC.

This chain links TRBV21-1 with TRBJ1-2; TRBD1 was called by the table and not checked on the DNA. TRBV21-1 is given as a pseudogene. This CDR3 region has 14 residues. The CDR3 sequence is CATQRDRVGYGYTF. Written as DNA, the CDR3 is TGTGCCACCCAAAGGGACAGGGTCGGATATGGCTACACCTTC.

The V gene is TRBV20-1, the J gene TRBJ1-2, with 8 bases identical to TRBD1. Germline V gene lookup returns CDR1 DFQATT and CDR2 SNEGSKA (reference sequence). CDR3 size: 17 residues. Losses at the gene ends were 0 bases for V and 6 bases for J; bases not matched to a gene: 15. Here the CDR3 DNA reads TGCAGTGCTAGAGATTTCCAGGGGGCGATTAGAAGTCATGGCTACACCTTC. It encodes CSARDFQGAIRSHGYTF.

The J gene is TRBJ1-1, the V gene TRBV19; D is possibly TRBD1 (6 bases). Germline loops: CDR1 LNHDA, CDR2 SQIVND (reference sequence). The CDR3 is made up of 14 amino acids. Trimming shortened V by 0 bases and J by 6 bases, and 11 bases separated the two germline ends. CDR3 nucleotides: TGTGCCAGTAGTATAGACTCCGGACAGTCTGAAGCTTTCTTT. The encoded protein is CASSIDSGQSEAFF.

This clonotype was recorded at least ten times. The gene calls are TRBV7-9 and TRBJ2-7; D may be TRBD2 (5 bases). CDR3 length: 12 residues. Germline V gives CDR1 SEHNR, CDR2 FQNEAQ (reference sequence). With 8 bases removed from V and 2 bases from J, the gap between germline ends came to 10 bases. The CDR3 loop is CASQLGTYEQYF. The CDR3 region has the DNA TGTGCCAGCCAACTAGGAACCTACGAGCAGTACTTC.

This clonotype was detected only a few times. The chain joins TRBV24-1 to TRBJ2-1; TRBD2 agrees at 13 bases. The CDR3 extends over 16 amino acids. Germline V gene data show CDR1 as KGHDR and CDR2 as SFDVKD. With 1 base clipped from V and 9 bases from J, the junction kept 5 bases outside the gene matches. DNA for the CDR3: TGTGCCACCAGTGATTTTGGGACTAGCGGGATACCTGAGCAGTTCTTC. Translating gives CATSDFGTSGIPEQFF.

This sequence joins TRBV6-5 and TRBJ1-5, with D possibly TRBD1 on 6 matching bases. From germline, CDR1 is MNHEY and CDR2 SVGAGI. The CDR3 loop spans 15 amino acids. Trimming took off 0 bases at V and 4 bases at J, with 10 bases between the two ends. CDR3 sequence: CASSYSGGINQPQHF. CDR3 nucleotides: TGTGCCAGCAGTTACTCCGGGGGCATTAATCAGCCCCAGCATTTT.

To note about this clonotype: A junction boundary mismatches the germline segment, possibly from a read error. The chain uses TRBV3-1 and TRBJ2-5; 11 bases line up with TRBD2. This CDR3 contains 17 residues. Germline V CDR1 and CDR2: LGHDT, YNNKEL (reference sequence). CDR3 nucleotide sequence: TGTGCCAGCAGCCAGGAGCCTAGCGGGGGGCCCGAAGAGAGCCAGTACTTC. Translating it yields CASSQEPSGGPEESQYF.

Turning to this clonotype: A single base separates this from a much larger clone, so it may be a read error. This chain joins TRBV5-4 and TRBJ2-3, with a possible D match to TRBD2 (6 bases). CDR1 is SGHNT and CDR2 is YYREEE in the germline V gene (reference sequence). CDR3 length equals 16 residues. V was clipped by 5 bases and J by 4 bases, with 20 bases between them. CDR3 in DNA: TGTGCCAGCAGTGTGGTCGGGGGAGTTGGCGCAGATACGCAGTATTTT. It is translated as CASSVVGGVGADTQYF.